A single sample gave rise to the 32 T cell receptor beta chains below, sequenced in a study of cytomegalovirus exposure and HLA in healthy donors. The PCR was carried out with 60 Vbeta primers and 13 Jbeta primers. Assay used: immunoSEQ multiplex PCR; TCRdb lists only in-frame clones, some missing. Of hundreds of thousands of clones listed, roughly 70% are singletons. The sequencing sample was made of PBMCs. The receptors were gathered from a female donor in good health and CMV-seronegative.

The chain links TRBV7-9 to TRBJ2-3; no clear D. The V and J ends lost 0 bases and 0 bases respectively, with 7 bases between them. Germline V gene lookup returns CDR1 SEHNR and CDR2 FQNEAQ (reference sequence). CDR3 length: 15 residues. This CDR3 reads CASSLAGSSTDTQYF. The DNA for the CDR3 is TGTGCCAGCAGCTTAGCGGGCTCTAGCACAGATACGCAGTATTTT.

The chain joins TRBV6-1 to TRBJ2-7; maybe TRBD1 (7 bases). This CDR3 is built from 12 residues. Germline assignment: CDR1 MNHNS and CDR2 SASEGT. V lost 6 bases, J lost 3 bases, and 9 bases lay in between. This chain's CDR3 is CASSRGDYEQYF. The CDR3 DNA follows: TGTGCCAGCAGCAGGGGGGACTACGAGCAGTACTTC.

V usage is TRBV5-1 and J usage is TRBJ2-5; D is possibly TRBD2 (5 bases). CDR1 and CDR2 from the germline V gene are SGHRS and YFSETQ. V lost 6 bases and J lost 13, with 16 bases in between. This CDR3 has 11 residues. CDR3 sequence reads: CASKEGTRTYF. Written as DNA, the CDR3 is TGCGCCAGCAAAGAGGGTACTCGAACGTACTTC.

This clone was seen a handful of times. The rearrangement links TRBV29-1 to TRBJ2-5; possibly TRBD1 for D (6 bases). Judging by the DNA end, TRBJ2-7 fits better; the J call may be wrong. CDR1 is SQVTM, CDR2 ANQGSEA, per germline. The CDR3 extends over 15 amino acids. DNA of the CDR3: TGCAGCGTTGAATTGCCAGGACAGCCCAACTACGAGCAGTACTTC. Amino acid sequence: CSVELPGQPNYEQYF.

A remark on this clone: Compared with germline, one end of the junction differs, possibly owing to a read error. CDR3 loop: CASTLAGNTDTQYF. CDR3 bases: TGTGCCAGCACTTTAGCGGGAAACACAGATACGCAGTATTTT. The V call is TRBV28, the J call TRBJ2-3, with 8 bases identical to TRBD2. CDR3 length: 14 residues. Germline V CDR1 and CDR2: MDHEN, SYDVKM.

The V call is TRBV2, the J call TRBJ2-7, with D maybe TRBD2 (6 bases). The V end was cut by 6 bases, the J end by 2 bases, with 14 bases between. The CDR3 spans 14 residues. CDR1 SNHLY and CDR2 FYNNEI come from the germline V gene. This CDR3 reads CASRPGLLTYEQYF. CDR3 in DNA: TGTGCCAGCAGACCGGGACTTTTAACCTACGAGCAGTACTTC.

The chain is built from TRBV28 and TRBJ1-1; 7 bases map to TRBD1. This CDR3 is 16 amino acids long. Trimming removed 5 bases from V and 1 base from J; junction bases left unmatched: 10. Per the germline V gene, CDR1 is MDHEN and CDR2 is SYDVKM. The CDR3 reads CASSPSLGTANTEAFF. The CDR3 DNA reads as TGTGCCAGCAGTCCTTCCTTAGGGACAGCGAACACTGAAGCTTTCTTT.

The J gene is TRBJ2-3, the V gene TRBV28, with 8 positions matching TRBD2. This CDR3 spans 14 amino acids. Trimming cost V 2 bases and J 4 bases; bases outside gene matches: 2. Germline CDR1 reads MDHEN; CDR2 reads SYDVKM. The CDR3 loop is CASSLSGSPDTQYF. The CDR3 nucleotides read TGTGCCAGCAGTTTAAGCGGGAGCCCAGATACGCAGTATTTT.

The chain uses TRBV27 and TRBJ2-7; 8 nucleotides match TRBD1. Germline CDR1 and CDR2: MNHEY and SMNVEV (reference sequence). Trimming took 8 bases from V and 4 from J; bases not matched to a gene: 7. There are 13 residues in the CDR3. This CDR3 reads CASRPGQGYEQYF. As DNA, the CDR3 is TGTGCCAGCCGACCCGGACAGGGTTACGAGCAGTACTTC.

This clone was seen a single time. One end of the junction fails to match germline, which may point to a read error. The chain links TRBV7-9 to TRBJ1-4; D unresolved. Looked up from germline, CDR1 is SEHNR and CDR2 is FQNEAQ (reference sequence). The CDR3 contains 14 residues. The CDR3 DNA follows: TGTTCCAGCAGCCCACCCGGCGGACTAGAAAAACTGTTTTTT. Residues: CSSSPPGGLEKLFF.

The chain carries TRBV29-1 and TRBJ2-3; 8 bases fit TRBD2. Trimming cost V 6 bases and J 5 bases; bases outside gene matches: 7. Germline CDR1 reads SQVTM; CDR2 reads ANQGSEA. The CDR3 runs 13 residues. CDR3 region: CSVGTRGEDTQYF. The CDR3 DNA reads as TGCAGCGTGGGGACTAGAGGGGAAGATACGCAGTATTTT.

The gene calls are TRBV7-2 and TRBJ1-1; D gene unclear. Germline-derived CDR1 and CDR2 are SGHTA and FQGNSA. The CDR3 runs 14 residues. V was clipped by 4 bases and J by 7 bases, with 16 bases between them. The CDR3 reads CASSYQSASGEAFF. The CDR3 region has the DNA TGTGCCAGCAGCTACCAGTCCGCGTCGGGTGAAGCTTTCTTT.

CDR3 residues: CASSTRGTGVYSNQPQHF. The CDR3 DNA reads as TGTGCCAGCAGCACCCGGGGGACAGGGGTTTATAGCAATCAGCCCCAGCATTTT. The chain couples TRBV5-4 to TRBJ1-5; TRBD1 matches 10 bases. The CDR3 totals 18 residues. Per the germline V gene, CDR1 is SGHNT and CDR2 is YYREEE (reference sequence). The trim removed 4 bases at V and 0 bases at J, leaving 10 bases unmatched. Variable domain in full (rest from reference TRBV5-4 and TRBJ1-5): ETGVTQSPTHLIKTRGQQVTLRCSSQSGHNTVSWYQQALGQGPQFIFQYYREEENGRGNFPPRFSGLQFPNYSSELNVNALELDDSALYLCASSTRGTGVYSNQPQHFGDGTRLSIL.

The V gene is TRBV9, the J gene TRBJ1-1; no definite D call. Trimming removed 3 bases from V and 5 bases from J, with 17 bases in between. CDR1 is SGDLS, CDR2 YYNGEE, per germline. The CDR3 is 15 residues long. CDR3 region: CASSAKTGVLTEAFF. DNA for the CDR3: TGTGCCAGCAGCGCGAAGACCGGGGTTTTGACTGAAGCTTTCTTT.

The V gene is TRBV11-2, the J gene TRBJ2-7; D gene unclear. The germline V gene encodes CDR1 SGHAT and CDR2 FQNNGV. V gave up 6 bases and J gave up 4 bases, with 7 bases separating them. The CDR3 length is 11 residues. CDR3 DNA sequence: TGTGCCAGCAGAATTTCATACGAGCAGTACTTC. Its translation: CASRISYEQYF. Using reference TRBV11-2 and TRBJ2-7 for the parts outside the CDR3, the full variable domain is EAGVAQSPRYKIIEKRQSVAFWCNPISGHATLYWYQQILGQGPKLLIQFQNNGVVDDSQLPKDRFSAERLKGVDSTLKIQPAKLEDSAVYLCASRISYEQYFGPGTRLTVT.

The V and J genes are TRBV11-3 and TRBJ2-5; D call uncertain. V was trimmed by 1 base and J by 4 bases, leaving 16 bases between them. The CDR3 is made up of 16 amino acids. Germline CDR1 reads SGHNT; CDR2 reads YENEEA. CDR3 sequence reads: CASSLGYSQALETQYF. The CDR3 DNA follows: TGTGCCAGCAGCTTAGGATACTCCCAGGCGCTAGAGACCCAGTACTTC.

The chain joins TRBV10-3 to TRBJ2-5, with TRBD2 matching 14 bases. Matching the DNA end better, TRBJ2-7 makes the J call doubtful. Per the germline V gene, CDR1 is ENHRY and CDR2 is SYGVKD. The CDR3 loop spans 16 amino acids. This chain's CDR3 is CAISVGLAGESYEQYF. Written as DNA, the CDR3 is TGTGCCATCAGTGTGGGACTAGCGGGAGAATCCTACGAGCAGTACTTC.

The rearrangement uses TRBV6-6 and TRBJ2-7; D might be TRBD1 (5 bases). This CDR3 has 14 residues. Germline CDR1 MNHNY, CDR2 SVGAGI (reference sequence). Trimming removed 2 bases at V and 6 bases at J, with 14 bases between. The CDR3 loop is CASSYLDQGSEQYF. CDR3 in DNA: TGTGCCAGCAGTTACCTCGATCAGGGATCCGAGCAGTACTTC.

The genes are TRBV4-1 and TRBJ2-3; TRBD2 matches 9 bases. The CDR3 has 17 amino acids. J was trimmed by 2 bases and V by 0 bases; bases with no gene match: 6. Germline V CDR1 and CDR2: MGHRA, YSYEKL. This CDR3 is CASSQDPSGRFTDTQYF. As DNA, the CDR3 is TGCGCCAGCAGCCAAGACCCCAGCGGGAGGTTCACAGATACGCAGTATTTT.

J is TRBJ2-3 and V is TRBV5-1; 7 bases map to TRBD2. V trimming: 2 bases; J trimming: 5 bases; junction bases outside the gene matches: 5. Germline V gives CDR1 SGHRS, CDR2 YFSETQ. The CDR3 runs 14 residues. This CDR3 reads CASSLREGRDTQYF. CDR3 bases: TGCGCCAGCAGCTTAAGGGAGGGCCGAGATACGCAGTATTTT.

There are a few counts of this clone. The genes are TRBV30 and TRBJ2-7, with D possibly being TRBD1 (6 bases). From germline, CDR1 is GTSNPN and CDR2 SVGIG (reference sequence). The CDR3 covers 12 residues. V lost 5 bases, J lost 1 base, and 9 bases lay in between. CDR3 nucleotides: TGTGCCTGGGGGGGCAGGTCCTACGAGCAGTACTTC. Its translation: CAWGGRSYEQYF.

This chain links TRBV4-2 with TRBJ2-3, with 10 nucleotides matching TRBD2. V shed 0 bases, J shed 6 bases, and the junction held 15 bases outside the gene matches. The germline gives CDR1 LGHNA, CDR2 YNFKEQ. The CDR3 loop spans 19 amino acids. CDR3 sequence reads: CASSQDTQSGRAWADTQYF. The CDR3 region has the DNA TGTGCCAGCAGCCAAGATACCCAAAGCGGGAGGGCTTGGGCTGATACGCAGTATTTT.

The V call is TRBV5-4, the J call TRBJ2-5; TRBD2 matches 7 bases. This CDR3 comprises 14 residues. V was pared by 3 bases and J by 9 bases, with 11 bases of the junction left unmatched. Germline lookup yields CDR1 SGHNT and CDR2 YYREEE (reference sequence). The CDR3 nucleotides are TGTGCCAGCAGCTGGAGGGGAGGGAGCCTCGCCCAGTACTTC. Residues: CASSWRGGSLAQYF.

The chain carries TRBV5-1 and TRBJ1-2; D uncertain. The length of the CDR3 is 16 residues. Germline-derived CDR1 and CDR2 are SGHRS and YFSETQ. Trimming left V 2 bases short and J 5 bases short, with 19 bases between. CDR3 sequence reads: CASSLGFSRRGYGYTF. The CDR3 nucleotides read TGCGCCAGCAGCTTAGGTTTCTCGAGACGAGGATATGGCTACACCTTC. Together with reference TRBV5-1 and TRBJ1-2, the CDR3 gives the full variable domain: KAGVTQTPRYLIKTRGQQVTLSCSPISGHRSVSWYQQTPGQGLQFLFEYFSETQRNKGNFPGRFSGRQFSNSRSEMNVSTLELGDSALYLCASSLGFSRRGYGYTFGSGTRLTVV.

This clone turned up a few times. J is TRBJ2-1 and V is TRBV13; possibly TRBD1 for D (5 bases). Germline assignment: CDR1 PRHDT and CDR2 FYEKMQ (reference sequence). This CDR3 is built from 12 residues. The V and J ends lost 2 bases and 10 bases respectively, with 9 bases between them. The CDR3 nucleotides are TGTGCCAGCAGCTTACCAAGACAGGAGCAGTTCTTC. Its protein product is CASSLPRQEQFF.

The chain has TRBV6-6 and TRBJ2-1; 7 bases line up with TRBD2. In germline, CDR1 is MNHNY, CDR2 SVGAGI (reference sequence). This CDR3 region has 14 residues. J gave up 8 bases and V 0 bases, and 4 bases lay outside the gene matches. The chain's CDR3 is CASSYSKAGHEQFF. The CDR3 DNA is TGTGCCAGCAGTTACTCCAAAGCGGGGCATGAGCAGTTCTTC.

CDR3 DNA: TGTGCCAGCAGTGCCGGGGAGGTCAATGAGCAGTTCTTC. This gives the protein CASSAGEVNEQFF. This chain connects TRBV6-1 to TRBJ2-1; maybe TRBD2 (6 bases). From germline, CDR1 is MNHNS and CDR2 SASEGT. CDR3 size: 13 residues. V gave up 4 bases and J gave up 6 bases, with 10 bases separating them.

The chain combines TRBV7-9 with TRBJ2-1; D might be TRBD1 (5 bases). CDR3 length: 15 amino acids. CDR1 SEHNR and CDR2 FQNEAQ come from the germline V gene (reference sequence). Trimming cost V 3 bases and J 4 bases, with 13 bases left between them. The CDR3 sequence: CASSFWQGGYNEQFF. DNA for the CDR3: TGTGCCAGCAGCTTCTGGCAGGGTGGTTACAATGAGCAGTTCTTC.

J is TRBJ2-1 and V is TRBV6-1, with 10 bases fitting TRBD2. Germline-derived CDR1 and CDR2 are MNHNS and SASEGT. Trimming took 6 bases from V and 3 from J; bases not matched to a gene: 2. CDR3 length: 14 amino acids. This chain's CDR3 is CASSRTSGYNEQFF. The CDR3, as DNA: TGTGCCAGCAGCAGGACTAGCGGCTACAATGAGCAGTTCTTC.

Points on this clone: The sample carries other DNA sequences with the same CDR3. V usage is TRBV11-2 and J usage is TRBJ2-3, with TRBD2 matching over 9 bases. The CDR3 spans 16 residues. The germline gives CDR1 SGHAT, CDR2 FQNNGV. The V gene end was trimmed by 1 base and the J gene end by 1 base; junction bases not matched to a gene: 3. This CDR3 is CASSLVRTSGTDTQYF. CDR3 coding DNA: TGTGCCAGCAGCTTAGTCAGGACTAGCGGCACAGATACGCAGTATTTT.

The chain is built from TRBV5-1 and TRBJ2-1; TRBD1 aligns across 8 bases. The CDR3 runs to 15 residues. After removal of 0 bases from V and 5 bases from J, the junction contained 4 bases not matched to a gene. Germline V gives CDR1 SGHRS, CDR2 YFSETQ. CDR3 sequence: CASSLAGQGNNEQFF. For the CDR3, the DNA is TGCGCCAGCAGCTTGGCCGGACAGGGTAACAATGAGCAGTTCTTC.

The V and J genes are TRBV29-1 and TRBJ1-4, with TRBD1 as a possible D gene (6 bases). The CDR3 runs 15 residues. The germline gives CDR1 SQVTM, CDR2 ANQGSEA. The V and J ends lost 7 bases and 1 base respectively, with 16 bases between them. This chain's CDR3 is CSGITGSQTNEKLFF. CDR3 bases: TGCAGCGGAATAACAGGGAGTCAAACTAATGAAAAACTGTTTTTT.